Listed here are 32 T cell receptor beta chains from one sample, sequenced in a study of a mutant IDH1 vaccine in newly diagnosed glioma. The protocol was immunoSEQ multiplex PCR, while the TCRdb copy is restricted to in-frame clones and leaves out a portion. The sample contains over 50,000 clones, nearly 85% of which appear only once. The time point denotes: week 23, last vaccination. A 20-mer mutant IDH1 peptide at 300 ug was injected subcutaneously with topical imiquimod. Their antigens are not known. The specimen was PBMCs, collected from a glioma patient whose treatment included an IDH1 peptide vaccine. Source of these receptors: a young man with glioma.

The rearrangement links TRBV5-6 to TRBJ2-1; D is unclear. CDR1 SGHDT and CDR2 YYEEEE come from the germline V gene. This CDR3 is 13 amino acids long. The V and J ends lost 2 bases and 9 bases respectively, with 12 bases between them. The CDR3 sequence: CASSLGRFGEQFF. For the CDR3, the DNA is TGTGCCAGCAGCTTAGGCAGGTTTGGTGAGCAGTTCTTC.

V gene TRBV25-1 combines with J gene TRBJ2-7; TRBD1 agrees at 9 bases. CDR3 size: 14 residues. The V gene end was trimmed by 6 bases and the J gene end by 3 bases; junction bases not matched to a gene: 6. CDR1 and CDR2 (germline): MGHDK, SYGVNS. The CDR3 reads CASRATGQGYEQYF. The DNA of the CDR3 is TGTGCCAGCAGAGCAACGGGACAGGGCTACGAGCAGTACTTC.

V is TRBV19 and J is TRBJ2-6; no reliable D call. V shed 4 bases and J shed 0 bases, with 7 bases lying between them. The germline V gene has CDR1 LNHDA and CDR2 SQIVND (reference sequence). This CDR3 is 15 amino acids long. CDR3 loop: CASSRLISGANVLTF. The CDR3 DNA sequence: TGTGCCAGTAGTAGACTGATCTCTGGGGCCAACGTCCTGACTTTC.

In DNA form, the CDR3 reads TGCGCCAGCAGCCAGGGTCTCTATGGCTACACCTTC. As protein: CASSQGLYGYTF. The chain couples TRBV4-1 to TRBJ1-2; D ambiguous. CDR1 and CDR2 from the germline V gene are MGHRA and YSYEKL. The CDR3 has 12 residues. Trimming cost V 3 bases and J 4 bases, with 6 bases left between them.

V and J are TRBV15 and TRBJ1-1; a weak D match, TRBD1 (6 bases). Germline loops: CDR1 LNHNV, CDR2 YYDKDF (reference sequence). V was cut by 0 bases and J by 5 bases, with 7 bases left in between. The CDR3 has 13 amino acids. CDR3 loop: CATSRDTGTEAFF. CDR3 in DNA: TGTGCCACCAGCAGAGATACAGGGACTGAAGCTTTCTTT.

The rearrangement links TRBV6-5 to TRBJ1-1; D is possibly TRBD1 (5 bases). With 5 bases removed from V and 9 bases from J, the gap between germline ends came to 16 bases. The germline gives CDR1 MNHEY, CDR2 SVGAGI. CDR3 size: 13 residues. The CDR3 loop reads CASSPAPGGKAFF. In DNA, the CDR3 is TGTGCCAGCAGTCCCGCTCCGGGGGGTAAAGCTTTCTTT.

The chain has TRBV14 and TRBJ2-7, with D uncertain. This CDR3 region has 14 residues. V was clipped by 4 bases and J by 0 bases, with 10 bases between them. Germline assignment: CDR1 SGHDN and CDR2 FVKESK. The CDR3 DNA reads TGTGCCAGCAGCCCAAGGAGCGTCTCCTACGAGCAGTACTTC. Its protein product is CASSPRSVSYEQYF.

The chain combines TRBV19 with TRBJ1-4, with D perhaps matching TRBD1 (6 bases). V was shortened by 7 bases and J by 6 bases, with 15 bases between the two germline ends. Looked up from germline, CDR1 is LNHDA and CDR2 is SQIVND (reference sequence). This CDR3 is 14 amino acids long. The DNA for the CDR3 is TGTGCCAGTAACCCCAGGGGAGGAGATGAAAAACTGTTTTTT. It codes for CASNPRGGDEKLFF.

The chain recombines TRBV7-6 with TRBJ2-2, with 12 positions matching TRBD2. Germline V gene sequence: CDR1 SGHVS, CDR2 FNYEAQ. Trimming removed 5 bases from V and 4 bases from J; junction bases left unmatched: 8. The CDR3 runs 17 residues. The CDR3 nucleotides read TGTGCCAGCAGCAGCGGACTAGCGGGAACCGTCACCGGGGAGCTGTTTTTT. It codes for CASSSGLAGTVTGELFF.

This clone occurred a few times. V gene TRBV28 combines with J gene TRBJ2-2; 7 positions match TRBD1. The V segment lost 4 bases and the J segment 7 bases; nucleotides outside the gene matches: 9. From germline, CDR1 is MDHEN and CDR2 SYDVKM. This CDR3 contains 15 residues. CDR3 sequence (DNA): TGTGCCAGCAGTTCCCTGACAGGGATGGGCGGGGAGCTGTTTTTT. It translates to CASSSLTGMGGELFF.

The rearrangement uses TRBV5-4 and TRBJ2-5; 9 bases agree with TRBD2. The CDR3 extends over 18 amino acids. The V gene end was trimmed by 0 bases and the J gene end by 5 bases; junction bases not matched to a gene: 14. Per the germline V gene, CDR1 is SGHNT and CDR2 is YYREEE (reference sequence). DNA for the CDR3: TGTGCCAGCAGCTTGGTGGGTTCGGCGGCGGGGGGGCGGGAGACCCAGTACTTC. Its protein is CASSLVGSAAGGRETQYF.

V gene TRBV4-3 combines with J gene TRBJ2-7; 10 bases line up with TRBD1. Germline V gene sequence: CDR1 LGHNA, CDR2 YSLEER. The trim removed 3 bases at V and 4 bases at J, leaving 9 bases unmatched. This CDR3 comprises 16 residues. The CDR3 region is CASSQEPGTGEYEQYF. The CDR3, as DNA: TGCGCCAGCAGCCAGGAACCTGGGACAGGGGAATACGAGCAGTACTTC.

This chain joins TRBV27 and TRBJ1-2; 8 bases match TRBD1. This CDR3 comprises 15 residues. V lost 0 bases to trimming and J lost 4 bases; unmatched junction nucleotides: 4. Germline V gene lookup returns CDR1 MNHEY and CDR2 SMNVEV (reference sequence). Here the CDR3 reads CASSLSQGASYGYTF. CDR3 nucleotide sequence: TGTGCCAGCAGTTTATCGCAGGGGGCTAGCTATGGCTACACCTTC.

This clone appeared once. The V call is TRBV27, the J call TRBJ2-5, with D possibly TRBD1 on 6 matching bases. The CDR3 sequence is 16 residues long. With 0 bases removed from V and 1 base from J, the gap between germline ends came to 12 bases. Germline values: CDR1 MNHEY, CDR2 SMNVEV (reference sequence). The CDR3 nucleotides are TGTGCCAGCAGTTTATCTGTGGGACAAGGCCAAGAGACCCAGTACTTC. Encoded protein: CASSLSVGQGQETQYF.

The genes are TRBV30 and TRBJ2-5, with D uncertain. The CDR3 runs to 13 residues. V dropped 0 bases and J dropped 6 bases, with 11 bases sitting between them. The germline V gene encodes CDR1 GTSNPN and CDR2 SVGIG (reference sequence). The CDR3 DNA is TGTGCCTGGAGTGTAAAAGGAACGCAGACCCAGTACTTC. Its translation is CAWSVKGTQTQYF.

The genes are TRBV9 and TRBJ2-3; TRBD2 matches 10 bases. V dropped 0 bases and J dropped 5; count of bases not matched to a gene: 6. The CDR3 is 16 residues long. CDR1 SGDLS and CDR2 YYNGEE come from the germline V gene. CDR3 coding DNA: TGTGCCAGCAGCGTAGCCGGGGTAGCGGGGGGAGATACGCAGTATTTT. This gives the protein CASSVAGVAGGDTQYF.

The chain uses TRBV9 and TRBJ2-7, with D possibly being TRBD1 or TRBD2 (6 bases each). This CDR3 region has 14 residues. Germline V gives CDR1 SGDLS, CDR2 YYNGEE. Deletions cut 3 bases from V and 1 base from J, with 11 bases between. The CDR3 DNA is TGTGCCAGCAGCGGGAGGGACAATTCCTACGAGCAGTACTTC. Translation gives CASSGRDNSYEQYF.

The rearrangement links TRBV7-6 to TRBJ1-6; D remains unclear. Deletions cut 1 base from V and 5 bases from J, with 9 bases between. This CDR3 spans 15 amino acids. CDR1 is SGHVS, CDR2 FNYEAQ, per germline. CDR3 sequence (DNA): TGTGCCAGCAGCTTAGGGGAGTTAAATAATTCACCCCTCCACTTT. Its protein product is CASSLGELNNSPLHF. The whole variable domain, remainder taken from reference TRBV7-6 and TRBJ1-6, is GAGVSQSPRYKVTKRGQDVALRCDPISGHVSLYWYRQALGQGPEFLTYFNYEAQQDKSGLPNDRFSAERPEGSISTLTIQRTEQRDSAMYRCASSLGELNNSPLHFGNGTRLTVT.

J is TRBJ2-7 and V is TRBV27; 8 bases match TRBD2. CDR3 length equals 15 residues. The V segment lost 1 base and the J segment 6 bases; nucleotides outside the gene matches: 8. Germline CDR1 is MNHEY and CDR2 is SMNVEV (reference sequence). The CDR3 bases are TGTGCCAGCAGTTTATTTCCAGCGGGAGAAGTCGAGCAGTACTTC. This translates into CASSLFPAGEVEQYF.

V gene TRBV5-1 combines with J gene TRBJ1-4; no firm D call. Trimming took off 4 bases at V and 6 bases at J, with 10 bases between the two ends. CDR1 is SGHRS and CDR2 is YFSETQ in the germline V gene. This CDR3 is built from 13 residues. The CDR3 sequence: CASSQPPDEKLFF. In DNA, the CDR3 is TGCGCCAGCAGCCAACCCCCCGATGAAAAACTGTTTTTT.

The chain has TRBV5-1 and TRBJ2-7; no reliable D call. The CDR3 length is 15 residues. Germline-derived CDR1 and CDR2 are SGHRS and YFSETQ. V lost 0 bases, J lost 2 bases, and 12 bases lay in between. The CDR3 sequence: CASSLAAESTYEQYF. CDR3 DNA: TGCGCCAGCAGCTTGGCGGCTGAATCAACCTACGAGCAGTACTTC.

This sequence joins TRBV30 and TRBJ1-2, with D perhaps TRBD1 (5 bases). The CDR3 loop spans 12 amino acids. Germline V gene sequence: CDR1 GTSNPN, CDR2 SVGIG (reference sequence). V was trimmed by 2 bases and J by 7 bases, leaving 11 bases between them. The CDR3 protein is CAWSPQGGGYTF. Here the CDR3 DNA reads TGTGCCTGGAGTCCGCAGGGCGGTGGCTACACCTTC.

This clone was seen a few times. The rearrangement joins TRBV5-6 to TRBJ1-1, with D possibly TRBD1 on 5 matching bases. The germline V and J ends were trimmed by 5 bases and 4 bases, with 9 bases remaining between them. CDR3 length: 12 amino acids. Germline CDR1 SGHDT, CDR2 YYEEEE. CDR3 sequence: CASSWGITEAFF. The CDR3 DNA reads TGTGCCAGCAGTTGGGGGATCACTGAAGCTTTCTTT. Full variable domain (remainder filled in from reference TRBV5-6 and TRBJ1-1): DAGVTQSPTHLIKTRGQQVTLRCSPKSGHDTVSWYQQALGQGPQFIFQYYEEEERQRGNFPDRFSGHQFPNYSSELNVNALLLGDSALYLCASSWGITEAFFGQGTRLTVV.

This clone was counted only a few times. The chain recombines TRBV9 with TRBJ1-2; D is perhaps TRBD1 (6 bases). V lost 2 bases and J 7 bases, leaving 21 bases between the germline ends. Germline V lookup: CDR1 SGDLS, CDR2 YYNGEE. CDR3 length: 16 amino acids. The CDR3 is CASSVRGAGGGSGYTF. CDR3 DNA: TGTGCCAGCAGCGTCCGCGGAGCGGGGGGCGGGAGTGGCTACACCTTC.

The chain uses TRBV7-9 and TRBJ2-7, with 8 bases aligning to TRBD1. Unmatched junction bases numbered 13, after V lost 4 bases and J lost 2 bases. Per germline, CDR1 SEHNR and CDR2 FQNEAQ (reference sequence). The CDR3 spans 17 residues. This chain's CDR3 is CASSSVPGQGSPYEQYF. The CDR3 region has the DNA TGTGCCAGCAGCTCAGTCCCTGGACAGGGATCCCCCTACGAGCAGTACTTC.

This clone appeared a few times. The CDR3 reads CASSHWVDGPNEKLFF. The CDR3 nucleotides are TGCGCCAGCAGCCACTGGGTAGACGGACCTAATGAAAAACTGTTTTTT. The chain uses TRBV4-3 and TRBJ1-4; D remains ambiguous. Per the germline V gene, CDR1 is LGHNA and CDR2 is YSLEER. V lost 3 bases, J lost 3 bases, and 14 bases lay in between. This CDR3 contains 16 residues.

On this clone: A junction end diverges from the germline sequence, so it may reflect a read error. This sequence joins TRBV5-5 and TRBJ2-6; D remains ambiguous. Germline loops: CDR1 SGHKS, CDR2 YYEKEE (reference sequence). The CDR3 totals 13 residues. The CDR3 DNA reads TGTGCCAGCAGTTTGGCAGAGGCCAACGTCCTGACTTTC. This codes for CASSLAEANVLTF.

CDR3 coding DNA: TGTGCCAGCAGACGCGACAGGGCAAACACTGAAGCTTTCTTT. Amino acid sequence: CASRRDRANTEAFF. V and J are TRBV11-1 and TRBJ1-1, with 7 bases lining up with TRBD1. Germline CDR1 reads SGHAT; CDR2 reads FQDESV (reference sequence). The trim removed 6 bases at V and 2 bases at J, leaving 6 bases unmatched. This CDR3 has 14 amino acids.

This chain's CDR3 is CAGGQGLNSPLHF. CDR3 DNA sequence: TGTGCCGGGGGACAGGGGTTGAATTCACCCCTCCACTTT. This chain connects TRBV30 to TRBJ1-6, with 10 bases lining up with TRBD1. Germline V gene lookup returns CDR1 GTSNPN and CDR2 SVGIG (reference sequence). After removal of 8 bases from V and 7 bases from J, the junction contained 5 bases not matched to a gene. CDR3 length: 13 residues.

CDR3 loop: CASSDFHTGELFF. For the CDR3, the DNA is TGTGCCAGCAGTGACTTCCACACCGGGGAGCTGTTTTTT. The V call is TRBV6-4, the J call TRBJ2-2; D is ambiguous. The CDR3 consists of 13 residues. V was cut by 1 base and J by 3 bases, with 3 bases left in between. Germline V lookup: CDR1 MRHNA, CDR2 SNTAGT.

This chain links TRBV18 with TRBJ1-5, with no clear D. Trimming shortened V by 3 bases and J by 1 base, and 4 bases separated the two germline ends. Looked up from germline, CDR1 is KGHSH and CDR2 is LQKENI. This CDR3 comprises 13 residues. The CDR3 sequence: CASSPNSNQPQHF. For the CDR3, the DNA is TGTGCCAGCTCACCTAACAGCAATCAGCCCCAGCATTTT.

The chain uses TRBV9 and TRBJ2-5; TRBD2 aligns across 8 bases. The CDR3 runs to 16 residues. Trimming took 0 bases from V and 0 from J; bases not matched to a gene: 4. CDR1 is SGDLS, CDR2 YYNGEE, per germline. The CDR3 DNA follows: TGTGCCAGCAGCGTAGGTGTTAGCGGGAACCAAGAGACCCAGTACTTC. The encoded protein is CASSVGVSGNQETQYF. Drawing the rest from reference TRBV9 and TRBJ2-5, the complete variable domain is DSGVTQTPKHLITATGQRVTLRCSPRSGDLSVYWYQQSLDQGLQFLIQYYNGEERAKGNILERFSAQQFPDLHSELNLSSLELGDSALYFCASSVGVSGNQETQYFGPGTRLLVL.